Described below is a single T cell receptor (beta chain) sequence and its context. Antigen unknown. This sample is drawn from a study of cytomegalovirus exposure and HLA in healthy donors. Study-level information: The 500 to 850 first-cohort repertoires and the roughly 120 validation repertoires shared the same platform, a later analysis reported.

The method was immunoSEQ multiplex PCR; TCRdb's version includes in-frame clones alone and lacks a portion of them. The sample records about 57,000 clones, over 85% being singletons. Looked up from germline, CDR1 is MNHEY and CDR2 is SMNVEV (reference sequence). With V trimmed by 1 base and J by 4 bases, 3 bases remained unmatched. CDR3 length equals 15 residues. Points from the study as a whole: The study recorded over 150 TCR beta chains that were cytomegalovirus-associated.

The clonotype originates from a young woman in good health and CMV-seronegative. The V and J genes are TRBV27 and TRBJ1-5; 8 bases match TRBD1. Sequencing was done on a sample of PBMCs. This chain's CDR3 is CASSLYTGGNQPQHF. As DNA, the CDR3 is TGTGCCAGCAGTTTATATACAGGGGGTAATCAGCCCCAGCATTTT.